The 20 T cell receptor beta chains listed next were all sequenced from one sample in a study of T cell responses to AZD1222 COVID-19 vaccine. Profiling relied on immunoSEQ multiplex PCR, and the TCRdb table lists in-frame clones only, not all of them. The sample contains some 110,000 clones, 85% to 90% of which appear only once. The material sequenced was peripheral blood, taken 28 days after the second AZD1222 dose. These receptors all stem from an adult who received the AZD1222 COVID-19 vaccine.

This chain joins TRBV2 and TRBJ2-5; 11 bases line up with TRBD1. V lost 6 bases, J lost 4 bases, and 4 bases stayed unmatched. CDR1 SNHLY and CDR2 FYNNEI come from the germline V gene. The CDR3 extends over 14 amino acids. Written as DNA, the CDR3 is TGTGCCAGCAGGAAGGGACAGGGGGGAGAGACCCAGTACTTC. Its protein is CASRKGQGGETQYF. The full variable domain, its missing parts supplied by reference TRBV2 and TRBJ2-5, is EPEVTQTPSHQVTQMGQEVILRCVPISNHLYFYWYRQILGQKVEFLVSFYNNEISEKSEIFDDQFSVERPDGSNFTLKIRSTKLEDSAMYFCASRKGQGGETQYFGPGTRLLVL.

The rearrangement uses TRBV11-1 and TRBJ2-5; D perhaps matches TRBD1 (6 bases). The CDR3 covers 14 residues. V was trimmed by 2 bases and J by 4 bases, leaving 11 bases between them. From germline, CDR1 is SGHAT and CDR2 FQDESV (reference sequence). CDR3 nucleotides: TGTGCCAGCAGCTTAACAACAGGGTCAGAGACCCAGTACTTC. Its translation: CASSLTTGSETQYF. Looking up the rest from reference TRBV11-1 and TRBJ2-5 gives the full variable domain: EAEVAQSPRYKITEKSQAVAFWCDPISGHATLYWYRQILGQGPELLVQFQDESVVDDSQLPKDRFSAERLKGVDSTLKIQPAELGDSAMYLCASSLTTGSETQYFGPGTRLLVL.

V gene TRBV30 combines with J gene TRBJ1-5; 9 bases agree with TRBD1. The CDR3 is 13 residues long. Germline CDR1 is GTSNPN and CDR2 is SVGIG (reference sequence). V dropped 1 base and J dropped 7; count of bases not matched to a gene: 2. The CDR3: CAWSGTGAQPQHF. CDR3 nucleotide sequence: TGTGCCTGGAGTGGGACAGGGGCCCAGCCCCAGCATTTT.

The chain has TRBV6-5 and TRBJ1-2; 8 bases line up with TRBD1. The CDR3 is 13 amino acids. V shed 4 bases and J 13 bases; nucleotides not matched to a gene: 11. In germline, CDR1 is MNHEY, CDR2 SVGAGI. The CDR3 loop reads CASSWTRGLGATF. The CDR3 DNA reads TGTGCCAGCAGTTGGACCAGGGGGCTGGGGGCCACCTTC.

The genes are TRBV27 and TRBJ2-1, with 10 bases fitting TRBD1. V lost 5 bases and J lost 4; bases outside the gene matches: 5. This CDR3 contains 15 residues. Per germline, CDR1 MNHEY and CDR2 SMNVEV (reference sequence). For the CDR3, the DNA is TGTGCCAGCAGTGGGCTGGGACAGGGGTACAATGAGCAGTTCTTC. Encoded protein: CASSGLGQGYNEQFF.

The rearrangement joins TRBV7-6 to TRBJ2-7; TRBD1 is a possible D gene (5 bases). V was pared by 2 bases and J by 2 bases, with 13 bases between. Germline V gives CDR1 SGHVS, CDR2 FNYEAQ. The CDR3 runs to 15 residues. CDR3 loop: CASSLSLAGTYEQYF. The CDR3 DNA follows: TGTGCCAGCAGCTTATCACTGGCAGGGACCTACGAGCAGTACTTC.

The genes are TRBV3-1 (or the pseudogene TRBV3-2) and TRBJ2-5; 9 nucleotides align to TRBD2. V shed 0 bases and J 9 bases; nucleotides not matched to a gene: 11. The CDR3 covers 16 residues. Looked up from germline, CDR1 is LGHDT and CDR2 is YNNKEL (reference sequence). CDR3 sequence (DNA): TGTGCCAGCAGCCAAGAGCGGGGGGGCGGGTATAGGTCCCAGTACTTC. This sequence encodes CASSQERGGGYRSQYF.

The chain combines TRBV28 with TRBJ2-7; 7 bases agree with TRBD2. The CDR3 has 15 amino acids. Germline CDR1 and CDR2: MDHEN and SYDVKM. J was trimmed by 4 bases and V by 2 bases; bases with no gene match: 8. This chain's CDR3 is CASSLTRLAAYEQYF. As DNA, the CDR3 is TGTGCCAGCAGTTTAACCAGGCTAGCGGCGTACGAGCAGTACTTC.

This clone was picked up one time. The chain has TRBV29-1 and TRBJ2-3; 7 bases line up with TRBD2. V trimming: 5 bases; J trimming: 1 base; junction bases outside the gene matches: 3. The CDR3 runs 13 residues. Germline CDR1 and CDR2: SQVTM and ANQGSEA. The CDR3 spells CSVSSGGTDTQYF. In DNA, the CDR3 is TGCAGCGTTTCCAGCGGGGGCACAGATACGCAGTATTTT.

This chain's CDR3 is CASSSGFQDTQYF. The CDR3, as DNA: TGCGCCAGCAGCTCGGGGTTTCAGGATACGCAGTATTTT. The chain employs TRBV10-2 and TRBJ2-3; D is possibly TRBD2 (5 bases). The CDR3 totals 13 residues. Trimming stripped 6 bases from V and 6 bases from J, with 13 bases between. The germline gives CDR1 WSHSY, CDR2 SAAADI.

This chain joins TRBV19 and TRBJ1-3, with D hard to call. Trimming took 5 bases from V and 0 from J, leaving 8 bases between them. This CDR3 is built from 14 residues. Germline values: CDR1 LNHDA, CDR2 SQIVND (reference sequence). The CDR3 spells CASSPGFSGNTIYF. As DNA, the CDR3 is TGTGCCAGTAGTCCGGGTTTCTCTGGAAACACCATATATTTT.

This clone was picked up one time. The chain employs TRBV3-1 (or the pseudogene TRBV3-2) and TRBJ2-7; 12 nucleotides line up with TRBD2. Germline V gene sequence: CDR1 LGHDT, CDR2 YNNKEL (reference sequence). V dropped 3 bases and J dropped 4; count of bases not matched to a gene: 7. This CDR3 is built from 16 residues. CDR3 DNA sequence: TGTGCCAGCAGCCAGCTATGGACTAGCGGGACGTACGAGCAGTACTTC. It encodes CASSQLWTSGTYEQYF.

This clone was seen just once. J is TRBJ1-1 and V is TRBV28; D call uncertain. V lost 5 bases to trimming and J lost 7 bases, with 14 bases between them. This CDR3 has 13 residues. Germline CDR1 MDHEN, CDR2 SYDVKM. CDR3 loop: CASSLRRIGEAFF. The CDR3 coding sequence is TGTGCCAGCAGTCTCAGGAGGATCGGTGAAGCTTTCTTT.

V gene TRBV5-1 combines with J gene TRBJ2-1; 11 nucleotides match TRBD2. V lost 4 bases to trimming and J lost 4 bases; unmatched junction nucleotides: 16. The CDR3 loop spans 19 amino acids. Germline-derived CDR1 and CDR2 are SGHRS and YFSETQ. Here the CDR3 reads CASSPRPLAGGPVYNEQFF. DNA for the CDR3: TGCGCCAGCAGCCCGAGACCATTAGCGGGAGGGCCTGTTTACAATGAGCAGTTCTTC.

This clone was counted between two and nine times. The gene calls are TRBV28 and TRBJ2-5; either TRBD1 or TRBD2 may supply D (5 bases each). The V gene lost 5 bases and the J gene lost 2 bases, with 12 bases spanning the gap. The V gene's germline CDR1 is MDHEN and CDR2 SYDVKM. This CDR3 contains 14 residues. The CDR3 reads CASSPGGGQETQYF. CDR3 in DNA: TGTGCCAGCAGTCCCGGTGGGGGACAAGAGACCCAGTACTTC. Based on the CDR3 plus reference TRBV28 and TRBJ2-5, the full variable domain is DVKVTQSSRYLVKRTGEKVFLECVQDMDHENMFWYRQDPGLGLRLIYFSYDVKMKEKGDIPEGYSVSREKKERFSLILESASTNQTSMYLCASSPGGGQETQYFGPGTRLLVL.

The J gene is TRBJ2-5, the V gene TRBV18, with D tentatively TRBD2 (6 bases). The CDR3 runs 14 residues. With 4 bases removed from V and 1 base from J, the gap between germline ends came to 10 bases. From germline, CDR1 is KGHSH and CDR2 LQKENI. The CDR3 loop reads CASSRWDSQETQYF. CDR3 bases: TGTGCCAGCTCACGCTGGGACTCCCAAGAGACCCAGTACTTC.

V and J are TRBV2 and TRBJ1-6; possible D gene TRBD1, 5 bases. CDR1 is SNHLY, CDR2 FYNNEI, per germline. Trimming pared 0 bases from V and 10 bases from J, leaving 16 bases between. The CDR3 contains 16 residues. CDR3 coding DNA: TGTGCCAGCAGTGAAGCGAGGAGGGGCTTTCGATCACCCCTCCACTTT. Translating gives CASSEARRGFRSPLHF. Complete variable domain (other parts from reference TRBV2 and TRBJ1-6): EPEVTQTPSHQVTQMGQEVILRCVPISNHLYFYWYRQILGQKVEFLVSFYNNEISEKSEIFDDQFSVERPDGSNFTLKIRSTKLEDSAMYFCASSEARRGFRSPLHFGNGTRLTVT.

The V and J genes are TRBV4-2 and TRBJ2-7; the match to TRBD2 covers 7 bases. V trimming: 1 base; J trimming: 0 bases; junction bases outside the gene matches: 3. Germline-derived CDR1 and CDR2 are LGHNA and YNFKEQ. CDR3 length equals 15 residues. CDR3: CASSQVPGGSYEQYF. DNA of the CDR3: TGTGCCAGCAGCCAAGTGCCGGGGGGCTCCTACGAGCAGTACTTC.

A single count supports this clone. The chain couples TRBV9 to TRBJ1-3; D is ambiguous. V was pared by 4 bases and J by 0 bases, with 14 bases between. This CDR3 region has 16 residues. Germline V gives CDR1 SGDLS, CDR2 YYNGEE. DNA for the CDR3: TGTGCCAGCAGCTTCGGACTCGGGAGCTCTGGAAACACCATATATTTT. This sequence encodes CASSFGLGSSGNTIYF.

This clone was observed once. The chain links TRBV18 to TRBJ2-1, with D perhaps TRBD2 (5 bases). This CDR3 comprises 13 residues. Looked up from germline, CDR1 is KGHSH and CDR2 is LQKENI. Trimming removed 0 bases at V and 10 bases at J, with 10 bases between. CDR3 nucleotides: TGTGCCAGCTCACCACCGGGCCGGGGAGAGCAGTTCTTC. As protein: CASSPPGRGEQFF. Complete variable domain (other parts from reference TRBV18 and TRBJ2-1): NAGVMQNPRHLVRRRGQEARLRCSPMKGHSHVYWYRQLPEEGLKFMVYLQKENIIDESGMPKERFSAEFPKEGPSILRIQQVVRGDSAAYFCASSPPGRGEQFFGPGTRLTVL.